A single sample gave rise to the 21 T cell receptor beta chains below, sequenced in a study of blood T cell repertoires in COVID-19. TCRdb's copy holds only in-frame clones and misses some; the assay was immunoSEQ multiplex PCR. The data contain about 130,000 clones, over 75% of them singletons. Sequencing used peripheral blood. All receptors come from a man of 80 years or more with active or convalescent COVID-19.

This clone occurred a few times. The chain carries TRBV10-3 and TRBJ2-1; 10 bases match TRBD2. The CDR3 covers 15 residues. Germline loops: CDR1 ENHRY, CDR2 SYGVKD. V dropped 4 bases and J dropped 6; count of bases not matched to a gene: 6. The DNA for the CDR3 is TGTGCCATCAGTGGCTGGACTAGCGGTGCCAATGAGCAGTTCTTC. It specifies CAISGWTSGANEQFF.

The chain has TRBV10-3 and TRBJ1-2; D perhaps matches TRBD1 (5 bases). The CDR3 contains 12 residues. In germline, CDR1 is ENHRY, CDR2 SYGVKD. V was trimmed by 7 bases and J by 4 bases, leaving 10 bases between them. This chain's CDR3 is CAITGDSYGYTF. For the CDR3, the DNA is TGTGCCATCACCGGCGACAGCTATGGCTACACCTTC.

CDR3 nucleotide sequence: TGTGCCAGCTCACCACCTGGCGGGAGGGCCTCCTACGAGCAGTACTTC. The encoded protein is CASSPPGGRASYEQYF. The chain has TRBV18 and TRBJ2-7, with 9 bases that match TRBD2. CDR1 KGHSH and CDR2 LQKENI come from the germline V gene. CDR3 length: 16 residues. The V gene end was trimmed by 0 bases and the J gene end by 0 bases; junction bases not matched to a gene: 3. Together with reference TRBV18 and TRBJ2-7, the CDR3 gives the full variable domain: NAGVMQNPRHLVRRRGQEARLRCSPMKGHSHVYWYRQLPEEGLKFMVYLQKENIIDESGMPKERFSAEFPKEGPSILRIQQVVRGDSAAYFCASSPPGGRASYEQYFGPGTRLTVT.

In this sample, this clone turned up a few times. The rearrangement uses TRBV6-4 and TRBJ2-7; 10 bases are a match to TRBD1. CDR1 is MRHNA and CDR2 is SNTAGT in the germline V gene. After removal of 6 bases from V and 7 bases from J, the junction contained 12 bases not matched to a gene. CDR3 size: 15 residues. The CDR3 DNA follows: TGTGCCAGCAGCGAAACCGGGACAGGGGTTAGGGAGCAGTACTTC. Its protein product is CASSETGTGVREQYF.

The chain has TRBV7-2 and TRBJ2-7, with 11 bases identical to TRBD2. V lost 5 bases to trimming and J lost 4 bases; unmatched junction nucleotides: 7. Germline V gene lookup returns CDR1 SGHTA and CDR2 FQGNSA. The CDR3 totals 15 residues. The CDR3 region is CASSPGLAVPYEQYF. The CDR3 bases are TGTGCCAGCAGCCCGGGACTAGCGGTACCTTACGAGCAGTACTTC.

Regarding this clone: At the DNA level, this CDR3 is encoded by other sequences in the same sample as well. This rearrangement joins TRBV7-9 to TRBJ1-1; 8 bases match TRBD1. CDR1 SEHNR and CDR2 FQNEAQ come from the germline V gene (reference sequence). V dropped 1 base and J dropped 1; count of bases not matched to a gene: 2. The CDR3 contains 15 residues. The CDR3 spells CASSLEGTGNTEAFF. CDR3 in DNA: TGTGCCAGCAGCTTAGAGGGGACAGGGAACACTGAAGCTTTCTTT.

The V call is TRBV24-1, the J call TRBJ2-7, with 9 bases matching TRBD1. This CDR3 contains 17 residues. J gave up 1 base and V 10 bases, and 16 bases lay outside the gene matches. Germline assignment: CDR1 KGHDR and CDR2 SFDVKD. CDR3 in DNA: TGTGCCACAGCTGCCGGGACAGGGCCCGGATTTTCCTACGAGCAGTACTTC. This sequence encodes CATAAGTGPGFSYEQYF.

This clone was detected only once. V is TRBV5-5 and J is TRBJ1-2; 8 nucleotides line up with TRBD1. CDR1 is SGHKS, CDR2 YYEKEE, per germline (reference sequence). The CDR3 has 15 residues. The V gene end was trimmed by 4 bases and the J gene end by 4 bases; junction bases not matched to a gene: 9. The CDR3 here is CASSPGTGQIYGYTF. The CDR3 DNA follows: TGTGCCAGCAGCCCAGGGACAGGCCAGATCTATGGCTACACCTTC.

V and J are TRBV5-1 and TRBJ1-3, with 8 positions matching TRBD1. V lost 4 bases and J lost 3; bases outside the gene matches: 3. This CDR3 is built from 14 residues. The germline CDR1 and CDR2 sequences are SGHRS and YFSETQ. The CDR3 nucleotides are TGCGCCAGCAGCGGGACAGGAGATGGAAACACCATATATTTT. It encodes CASSGTGDGNTIYF.

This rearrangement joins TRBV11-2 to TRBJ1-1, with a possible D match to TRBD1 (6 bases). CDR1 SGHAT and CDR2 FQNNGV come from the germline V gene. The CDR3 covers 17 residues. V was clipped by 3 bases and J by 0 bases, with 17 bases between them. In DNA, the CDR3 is TGTGCCAGCAGCTTTAAACAGGGTGGGGGAATGAACACTGAAGCTTTCTTT. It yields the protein CASSFKQGGGMNTEAFF.

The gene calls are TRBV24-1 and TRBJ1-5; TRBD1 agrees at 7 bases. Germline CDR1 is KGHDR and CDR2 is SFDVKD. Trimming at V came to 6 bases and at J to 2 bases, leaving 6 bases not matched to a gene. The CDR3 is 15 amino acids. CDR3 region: CATSTGARGNQPQHF. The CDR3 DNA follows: TGTGCCACCAGTACAGGGGCGCGGGGCAATCAGCCCCAGCATTTT.

The CDR3 reads CASRPRLAGGNEQFF. In nucleotides, the CDR3 is TGTGCCAGCAGGCCTAGACTAGCGGGAGGCAATGAGCAGTTCTTC. The rearrangement uses TRBV6-5 and TRBJ2-1; 13 bases agree with TRBD2. Trimming took 6 bases from V and 6 from J; bases not matched to a gene: 5. This CDR3 comprises 15 residues. Per germline, CDR1 MNHEY and CDR2 SVGAGI.

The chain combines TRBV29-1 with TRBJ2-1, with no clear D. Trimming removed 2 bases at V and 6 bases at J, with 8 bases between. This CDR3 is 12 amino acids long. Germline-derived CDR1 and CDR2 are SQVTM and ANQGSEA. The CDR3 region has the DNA TGCAGCGTTGAATGGTTCGGCAATGAGCAGTTCTTC. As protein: CSVEWFGNEQFF.

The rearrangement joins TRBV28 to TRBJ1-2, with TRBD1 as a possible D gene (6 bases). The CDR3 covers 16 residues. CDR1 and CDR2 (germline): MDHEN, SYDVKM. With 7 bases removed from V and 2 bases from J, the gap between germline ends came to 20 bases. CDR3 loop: CASTEFGRQENYGYTF. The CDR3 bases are TGTGCCAGCACCGAATTTGGTCGACAGGAGAACTATGGCTACACCTTC.

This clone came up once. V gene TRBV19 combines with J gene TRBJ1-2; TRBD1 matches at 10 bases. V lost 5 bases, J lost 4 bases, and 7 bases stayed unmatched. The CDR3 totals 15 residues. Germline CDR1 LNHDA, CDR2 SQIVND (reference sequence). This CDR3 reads CASSSPGQGVYGYTF. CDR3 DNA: TGTGCCAGTAGTTCACCCGGACAGGGGGTCTATGGCTACACCTTC.

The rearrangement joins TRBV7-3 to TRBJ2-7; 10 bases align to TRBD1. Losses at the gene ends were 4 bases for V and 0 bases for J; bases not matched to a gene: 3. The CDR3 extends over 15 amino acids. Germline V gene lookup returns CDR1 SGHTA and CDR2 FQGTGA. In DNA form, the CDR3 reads TGTGCCAGCAGCTCCCGGACAGGGGGCTCCTACGAGCAGTACTTC. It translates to CASSSRTGGSYEQYF.

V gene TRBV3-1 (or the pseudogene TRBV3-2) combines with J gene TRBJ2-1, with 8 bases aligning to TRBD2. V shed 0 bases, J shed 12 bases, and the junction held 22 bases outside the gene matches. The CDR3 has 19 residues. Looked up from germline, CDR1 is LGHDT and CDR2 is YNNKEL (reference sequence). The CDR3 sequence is CASSQDLNSGAGLQYLQFF. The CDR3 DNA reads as TGTGCCAGCAGCCAAGATCTAAATAGCGGGGCTGGGTTACAATATTTGCAGTTCTTC.

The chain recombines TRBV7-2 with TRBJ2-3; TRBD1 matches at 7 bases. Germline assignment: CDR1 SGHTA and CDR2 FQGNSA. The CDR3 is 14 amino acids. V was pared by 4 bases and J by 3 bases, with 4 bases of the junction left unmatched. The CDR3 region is CASSSRRGTDTQYF. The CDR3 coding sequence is TGTGCCAGCAGCTCACGCAGGGGGACAGATACGCAGTATTTT.

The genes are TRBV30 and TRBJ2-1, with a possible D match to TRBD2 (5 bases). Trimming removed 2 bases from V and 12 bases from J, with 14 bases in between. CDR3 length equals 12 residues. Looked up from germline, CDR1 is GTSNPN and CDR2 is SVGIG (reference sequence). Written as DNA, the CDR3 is TGTGCCTGGAGTCCCACGGGAAATTGGCAGTTCTTC. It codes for CAWSPTGNWQFF. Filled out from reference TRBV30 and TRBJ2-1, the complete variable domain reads SQTIHQWPATLVQPVGSPLSLECTVEGTSNPNLYWYRQAAGRGLQLLFYSVGIGQISSEVPQNLSASRPQDRQFILSSKKLLLSDSGFYLCAWSPTGNWQFFGPGTRLTVL.

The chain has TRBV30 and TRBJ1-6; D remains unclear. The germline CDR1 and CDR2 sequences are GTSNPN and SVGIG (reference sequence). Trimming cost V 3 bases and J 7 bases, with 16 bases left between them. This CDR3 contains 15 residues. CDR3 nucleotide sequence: TGTGCCTGGAGCGAAGTCGGGGTGGGGAATTCACCCCTCCACTTT. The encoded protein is CAWSEVGVGNSPLHF.

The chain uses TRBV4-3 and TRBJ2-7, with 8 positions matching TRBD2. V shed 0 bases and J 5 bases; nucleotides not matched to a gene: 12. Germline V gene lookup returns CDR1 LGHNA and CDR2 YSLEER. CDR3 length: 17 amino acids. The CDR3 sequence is CASSQDLASGLPNEQYF. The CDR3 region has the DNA TGCGCCAGCAGCCAAGATCTAGCTAGCGGGCTCCCTAACGAGCAGTACTTC.